The 14 T cell receptor beta chains reported below all come from one sample, sequenced in a study of regulatory T cells in long-lasting Graves disease. Arm-PCR of CDR3 regions and iRepertoire HTBI primers were used to build TCR beta libraries. MiXCR, run by TCRdb on the multiplex PCR reads, gives a single entry per CDR3 protein. Found here are 500,000 to 700,000 distinct CDR3 sequences, 25% to 30% of them singletons; the top ten hold roughly 40%. Indicated time point: persistent/refractory GD, antithyroid drugs over 5 years with positive TRAb. Generation of the TCR library employed RNA extracted from PBMCs. Material: peripheral blood mononuclear cells (PBMCs), obtained when the disease was refractory, from a patient treated with antithyroid drugs. Every receptor here comes from a female donor with Graves disease.

This clonotype was seen many times. The V gene is TRBV28, the J gene TRBJ1-1, with D maybe TRBD1 (6 bases). Deletions cut 3 bases from V and 11 bases from J, with 25 bases between. Germline lookup yields CDR1 MDHEN and CDR2 SYDVKM. The CDR3 is 16 amino acids. The DNA for the CDR3 is TGTGCCAGCAGTTTTGGGGGGGGCAGACAGGCTTTGGGTGCTTTCTTT. Its protein product is CASSFGGGRQALGAFF.

The chain has TRBV6-1 and TRBJ2-7; D is perhaps TRBD1 (6 bases). V was shortened by 1 base and J by 3 bases, with 10 bases between the two germline ends. CDR1 and CDR2 (germline): MNHNS, SASEGT. The CDR3 sequence is 14 residues long. The CDR3 DNA reads TGTGCCAGCAGTGAAGTGGGACATAGCTACGAGCAGTACTTC. The encoded protein is CASSEVGHSYEQYF.

The chain is built from TRBV6-2 or TRBV6-3 and TRBJ2-5; the D gene is possibly TRBD2 (7 bases). V gave up 2 bases and J gave up 4 bases, with 14 bases separating them. Germline lookup yields CDR1 MNHEY and CDR2 SVGEGT. The CDR3 is 15 amino acids. The CDR3 sequence is CASSYRGEGRETQYF. The CDR3 coding sequence is TGTGCCAGCAGTTACAGGGGGGAGGGCCGAGAGACCCAGTACTTC.

This clonotype appeared many times. V and J are TRBV12-3 or TRBV12-4 and TRBJ2-6; D gene unclear. Trimming took 3 bases from V and 2 from J, leaving 8 bases between them. The CDR3 covers 15 residues. The CDR3 DNA follows: TGTGCCAGCAGTTTTTCCAGGCCTGGGGCCAACGTCCTGACTTTC. Protein: CASSFSRPGANVLTF.

The chain carries TRBV20-1 and TRBJ1-5; no clear D gene. CDR3 size: 15 residues. The germline gives CDR1 DFQATT, CDR2 SNEGSKA (reference sequence). V was cut by 4 bases and J by 2 bases, with 15 bases left in between. The CDR3: CSATRPRDGNQPQHF. Written as DNA, the CDR3 is TGCAGTGCTACCCGCCCCCGGGATGGCAATCAGCCCCAGCATTTT.

The table lists this clonotype with many counts. The gene calls are TRBV2 and TRBJ2-7; perhaps TRBD1 as D (8 bases). CDR1 SNHLY and CDR2 FYNNEI come from the germline V gene. Between the trimmed V and J ends, which lost 7 bases and 4 bases, there was a span of 14 bases. The CDR3 has 13 amino acids. The CDR3 protein is CASIGQGGYEQYF. The DNA for the CDR3 is TGTGCCAGCATCGGACAGGGAGGGTACGAGCAGTACTTC.

The chain recombines TRBV29-1 with TRBJ1-1; the D gene is possibly TRBD1 (6 bases). This CDR3 region has 13 residues. Trimming removed 7 bases from V and 5 bases from J, with 17 bases in between. Germline CDR1 is SQVTM and CDR2 is ANQGSEA. CDR3: CSAGTGSPTEAFF. The CDR3 nucleotides are TGCAGCGCCGGTACAGGGTCACCTACTGAAGCTTTCTTT.

This clonotype turned up a few times. This chain uses TRBV27 with TRBJ1-2, with a weak D call TRBD1 (6 bases). Between the trimmed V and J ends, which lost 6 bases and 7 bases, there was a span of 15 bases. CDR1 and CDR2 (germline): MNHEY, SMNVEV (reference sequence). The CDR3 loop spans 13 amino acids. CDR3 DNA: TGTGCCAGCAGACTCAGGGGAGCGAGTGGCTACACCTTC. Encoded protein: CASRLRGASGYTF.

This rearrangement joins TRBV19 to TRBJ2-6, with D uncertain. The CDR3 has 16 residues. Trimming removed 2 bases at V and 5 bases at J, with 13 bases between. The germline V gene has CDR1 LNHDA and CDR2 SQIVND (reference sequence). The CDR3 DNA is TGTGCCAGTAGTATAAACTCGAGGATTCGGGCCAACGTCCTGACTTTC. It specifies CASSINSRIRANVLTF.

This clonotype has a count of ten or more. The chain employs TRBV2 and TRBJ2-7; D is ambiguous. Germline CDR1 is SNHLY and CDR2 is FYNNEI. The CDR3 totals 10 residues. V shed 10 bases and J shed 3 bases, with 7 bases lying between them. CDR3 amino acids: CATWDYEQYF. DNA of the CDR3: TGTGCCACCTGGGACTACGAGCAGTACTTC.

The V call is TRBV10-3, the J call TRBJ2-2; no reliable D call. Germline CDR1 reads ENHRY; CDR2 reads SYGVKD. The CDR3 has 12 residues. The V end lost 4 bases, the J end lost 5 bases, and 5 bases lay between the germline ends. The CDR3 reads CAISGGTGELFF. CDR3 nucleotides: TGTGCCATCAGTGGTGGGACCGGGGAGCTGTTTTTT.

The genes are TRBV2 and TRBJ1-3; D gene uncertain. The V end lost 7 bases, the J end lost 1 base, and 17 bases lay between the germline ends. The CDR3 has 16 residues. Per germline, CDR1 SNHLY and CDR2 FYNNEI. The CDR3, as DNA: TGTGCCAGCACCCCAATCAGCGGCGTGTCTGGAAACACCATATATTTT. This sequence encodes CASTPISGVSGNTIYF.

CDR3 sequence: CASSVALLASTGELFF. The CDR3 nucleotides read TGTGCCAGCAGCGTAGCTTTACTAGCGAGCACCGGGGAGCTGTTTTTT. The rearrangement links TRBV9 to TRBJ2-2; 7 bases agree with TRBD2. The trim removed 0 bases at V and 4 bases at J, leaving 6 bases unmatched. Per germline, CDR1 SGDLS and CDR2 YYNGEE. CDR3 length equals 16 residues.

This clonotype was counted many times. The V and J genes are TRBV12-3 or TRBV12-4 and TRBJ2-7; 9 bases map to TRBD1. The junction had 12 bases not matched to a gene; V was cut back by 3 bases and J by 0 bases. The CDR3 sequence is 18 residues long. DNA of the CDR3: TGTGCCAGCAGTTTGGGAGGATGGCCGGGACAGGGCTCCTACGAGCAGTACTTC. This gives the protein CASSLGGWPGQGSYEQYF.